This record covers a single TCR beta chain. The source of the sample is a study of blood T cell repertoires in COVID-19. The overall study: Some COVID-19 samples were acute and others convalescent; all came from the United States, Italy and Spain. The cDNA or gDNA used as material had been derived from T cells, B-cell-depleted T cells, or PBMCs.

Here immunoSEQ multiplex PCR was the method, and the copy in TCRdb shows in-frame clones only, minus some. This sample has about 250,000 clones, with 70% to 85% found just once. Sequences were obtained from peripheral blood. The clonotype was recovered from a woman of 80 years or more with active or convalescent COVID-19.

CDR3 in DNA: TGTGCCAGCACCAGGGGCTGGGGCACAGATACGCAGTATTTT. Its protein product is CASTRGWGTDTQYF. The chain is built from TRBV6-5 and TRBJ2-3; D might be TRBD1 (6 bases). The CDR3 loop spans 14 amino acids. Per germline, CDR1 MNHEY and CDR2 SVGAGI. The V and J ends lost 7 bases and 1 base respectively, with 12 bases between them.